This TCR beta chain was identified during a study of Graves' ophthalmopathy and Graves' hyperthyroidism. Background on the study: Ahead of any treatment, peripheral blood was obtained at the initial diagnosis. Whole-study results and caveats: For separating ophthalmopathy from stable hyperthyroidism, a 13-signature model gave 85% to 90% sensitivity and approximately 80% specificity. Most thyroid-expanded clonotypes exceeding 0.001 frequency were also found in blood.

Having ophthalmopathy, the donors showed moderate-to-severe activity, CAS ≥3 and NOSPECS ≥4, with disease lasting under 3 months. As for this clonotype: Antigen: not known.

Trimming removed 6 bases at V and 0 bases at J, with 20 bases between. The CDR3 length is 18 residues. Germline V lookup: CDR1 MGHDK, CDR2 SYGVNS. The study amplified TCR beta CDR3 regions using RNA transcripts. Second-round multiplex PCR followed a first-round RT-PCR using HTBI primers. TCRdb analysed the multiplex PCR reads with MiXCR anew, one entry per CDR3 protein. Of 650,000 to 900,000 distinct CDR3 sequences in the sample, around 40% are singletons; the top ten hold 44%. The V gene is TRBV25-1, the J gene TRBJ2-2; D assignment may be TRBD1 or TRBD2 (5 bases each). Sequencing used peripheral blood. The clonotype originates from an adult man with Graves' ophthalmopathy. CDR3 coding DNA: TGTGCCAGCAGCGCGATTCTCCGGGGACCACCGAACACCGGGGAGCTGTTTTTT. Its translation is CASSAILRGPPNTGELFF.